This T cell receptor beta chain derives from a study of shared clonotypes between healthy human individuals (dated by TCRdb to 2018 to 2021). General notes on the study: The cohort included three men and a couple of women between 18 and 49 years of age. For each donor, CD4 naive and CD4 memory were each run on three plates, CD8 naive on two plates, and CD8 memory on one plate. To estimate repertoire size and how much clonotype sharing occurs between individuals, the study deeply sequenced the blood TCR repertoires of a handful of healthy adults. To increase sequencing depth and limit assay-specific biases, different laboratories used diverse techniques to prepare libraries and sequence TCR repertoires. Each donor's leukapheresis produced roughly between roughly 0.85 and 10 billion PBMCs.

The donors were healthy, HIV-negative adults who had no recently reported acute infections or vaccinations. Only Caucasian adults living in Nashville, Tennessee, USA were represented among the donors. CD4+ T cells were enriched by magnetic negative selection; naive cells were then positively selected on CD45RA, and the negative fraction formed the memory subset. After blood collection by leukapheresis, PBMCs were isolated using Ficoll-Histopaque density gradient centrifugation and then cryopreserved in the vapor phase of liquid nitrogen. Analytical flow cytometry was used to check the purity and quantity of every magnetically sorted T cell population. Genomic DNA was isolated from each sorted fraction and quantified by UV absorbance on a Nanodrop 2000c. This clone came up once. Its recognized antigen is unknown. Base qualities are missing; no much larger clone stands one base away. What the study reported, not specific to this receptor: Approximately 5% of naive CD4, 3.5% of naive CD8, approximately 2% of memory CD4, and around 0.4% of memory CD8 clonotypes were shared across four donors. The small number of donors limited the genetic and exposure-history diversity represented. Naive subsets generally had larger estimated clonotype richness than memory subsets. Based on pairwise subsampling, the degree of clonotype sharing among donors was expected to be affected by sequencing depth. Rarefaction of sorted-subset datasets indicated incomplete sequencing despite the large sequencing depth. Sampling was restricted to blood, and TCR repertoires in tissue are likely to differ from TCR repertoires in blood. Higher generation probabilities were observed for clonotypes shared by all four sorted-subset donors than for non-shared clonotypes.

Using the deep immunoSEQ assay, multiplex PCR amplified TCR CDR3 regions from genomic DNA. Extracted genomic DNA from each cell subset was distributed evenly across all wells of several immunoSEQ 96-well plates, and each plate was treated as a replicate. For sorted subsets, each replicate PCR was loaded with approximately 0.2 ug genomic DNA, equivalent to some 31,000 T cell genomes. Purified libraries were measured with a Qubit 3.0 fluorometer, size-checked on a Bioanalyzer 2100, and measured again with the KAPA Library Quantification kit. Every immunoSEQ 96-well plate was sequenced on a separate single-read 150-cycle Illumina NextSeq 550 flow cell. The study's processing was this. Because only junctional sequences without quality scores were contained in the immunoSEQ output, filtering matching that applied to full-length reads could not be performed. To assign V/J genes and CDR3, sequences were annotated using PyIR, a Python wrapper for IgBLAST v1.9, with IMGT germline references. Reads were removed for weak V/J assignments (E-value above 1e-6), missing CDR3, stop codons, out-of-frame junctions, or ambiguous translated residues. V3J clonotypes were defined as sequences sharing the same inferred V gene, J gene, and CDR3 amino acid sequence. The percentage overlap between two repertoires was calculated by dividing the number of shared unique clonotypes by the size of the smaller repertoire. Richness of each repertoire was evaluated using RTK rarefaction, the Chao1 estimator, and Recon v2.1 estimates of unobserved clonotypes. Generation probabilities for all TCRbeta clonotypes obtained by the gDNA method from a few donors were computed using OLGA. TCRdb provides this immuneACCESS table in a form limited to in-frame rearrangements. Some clones are lacking; in checked studies, under half of them reflect an unresolved V gene, and why the rest are absent is not known. The DNA was the basis for D and trimming; V, J and clone size are from that table. The sample yields some 2,500,000 clones; under 95% were counted once. Together, the top ten hold 0.37% of the sample.

CDR1 MGHRA and CDR2 YSYEKL are derived from the germline V gene. Including cysteine and phenylalanine, the CDR3 has 16 amino acids. Here the CDR3 DNA is all that survives: 48 bases in frame from base 1. The origin of this receptor is a young man in good health. Some clones in this sample may be carry-over from other donors' samples. The sequenced material came from naive CD4+ T cells from PBMCs. The cell subset or site label of this sample denotes: CD45RA+ positively selected. The chain is encoded by TRBV4-1 joined to TRBJ2-5; the D gene lacks a confident call. The J call may be incorrect, as the DNA end agrees better with TRBJ2-7. CDR3 region: CASSQVGRRSSYEQYF. The DNA sequence follows: TGCGCCAGCAGCCAAGTGGGTCGGCGGAGCTCCTACGAGCAGTACTTC.